This TCR beta chain came from a study of blood T cell repertoires in COVID-19. Trimming removed 2 bases from V and 0 bases from J, with 4 bases in between. The CDR3 contains 13 residues. Germline lookup yields CDR1 ENHRY and CDR2 SYGVKD. As processed by the authors: Reference gene primer amplification gave nucleated cell count estimates. Profiling relied on immunoSEQ multiplex PCR, and the TCRdb table lists in-frame clones only, not all of them. V and J calls and clone size are as listed in that table; D and trimming were resolved from the DNA. This table has more than 110,000 clones, 85% to 90% appearing once.

The receptor was derived from a woman between 40 and 55 years old with acute or convalescent COVID-19. The genes are TRBV10-3 and TRBJ1-1; no firm D call. Sample: peripheral blood. The CDR3, as DNA: TGTGCCATCAGTGAGATCATGAACACTGAAGCTTTCTTT. It translates to CAISEIMNTEAFF.